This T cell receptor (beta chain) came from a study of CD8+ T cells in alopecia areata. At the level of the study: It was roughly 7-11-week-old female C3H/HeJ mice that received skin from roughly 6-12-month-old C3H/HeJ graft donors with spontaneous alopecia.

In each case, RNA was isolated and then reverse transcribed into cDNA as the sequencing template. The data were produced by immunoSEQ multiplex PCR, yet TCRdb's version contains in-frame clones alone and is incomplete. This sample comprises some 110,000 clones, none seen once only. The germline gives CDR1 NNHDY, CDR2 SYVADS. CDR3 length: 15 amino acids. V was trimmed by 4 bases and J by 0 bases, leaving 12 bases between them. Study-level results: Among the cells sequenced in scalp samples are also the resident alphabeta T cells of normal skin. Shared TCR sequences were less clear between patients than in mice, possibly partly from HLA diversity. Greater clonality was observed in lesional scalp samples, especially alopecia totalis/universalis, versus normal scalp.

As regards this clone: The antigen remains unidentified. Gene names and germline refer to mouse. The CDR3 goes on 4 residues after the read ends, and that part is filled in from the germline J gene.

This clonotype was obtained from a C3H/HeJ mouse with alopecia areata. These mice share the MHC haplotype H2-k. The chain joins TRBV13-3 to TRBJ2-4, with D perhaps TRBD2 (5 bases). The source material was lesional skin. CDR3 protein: CASSPDFPSQNTLYF. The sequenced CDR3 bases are TGTGCCAGCAGTCCGGACTTTCCTAGTCAAAAC.